This T cell receptor (beta chain) emerged from a study of cytomegalovirus exposure and HLA in healthy donors (dated by TCRdb to 2016 to 2017). As for the study more broadly: An earlier analysis of approximately 640 of the donors reported approximately 300 Gb of sequence data and some 120 million unique TCR beta sequences from approximately 180 million T cells. An early release that covered fewer than 750 HLA-typed donors contained around 300 gigabases of sequencing data and roughly 84 million unique TCR sequences. Among the roughly 400 genotyped donors, approximately 81% belonged to the genetic ancestry cluster associated with self-reported Caucasian donors. The study aimed to test whether cataloging public T cell receptors could reveal signatures of past pathogen exposure. The T cell repertoires of 666 subjects were profiled by immunosequencing and related to cytomegalovirus serostatus. Besides the first cohort of about 730 subjects, a separate validation cohort made up of 120 different subjects was used. High-throughput TCR immunosequencing, statistical association of individual TCRs with disease status, and machine learning were combined to predict cytomegalovirus infection status. In a later analysis, previously published TCR beta repertoires from some 640 donors were re-analyzed and high-resolution HLA genotyping was added so that TCR occurrence patterns could be studied. Rather than using new phenotypic data, the later analysis identified candidate immune exposures from TCR beta sequences and from how often those sequences occurred across donors. An earlier analysis of nearly 600 of the donors applied high-throughput TCR beta sequencing to assess whether each TCR beta V gene segment acted as functional or pseudogenic. Donor age, sex, ethnicity and CMV serostatus were compiled together with the repertoire data. In a later genetic analysis, genome-wide SNP genotypes for about three fifths of the roughly 670 donors were used, and that subset was treated as a discovery cohort. Every repertoire in the discovery cohort had been generated on one and the same sequencing platform. HLA typing included class I and class II loci at four-digit resolution. Typing coverage differed by locus: A, B, C, DRB1 and DQB1 were typed in about 620-640 donors, DQA1 in 500 to 550, DPA1 in around 600, and DPB1 in approximately 450. Because of strong linkage in the cohort, roughly five DR-DQ haplotypes were treated as single units for association and clustering. Among a few hundred genotyped donors of the cohort, an average of roughly 240,000 unique TCR beta nucleotide sequences were sequenced per donor, roughly 18% of them non-productive. Summary of the overall study and its limitations: The sequencing pipeline was judged likely to have produced a cluster of highly shared sequence variants as a technical artifact. Specific HLA alleles were associated with more than 15,000 TCR beta sequences at a false discovery rate of 0.05 in a later analysis. Some IMGT-functional V segments, including TRBV6-2 and TRBV6-3, could not be distinguished by the 87-base-pair reads and were therefore excluded. Correlated functional status among segregating V segments might be attributable to linkage disequilibrium, but an unknown experimental factor could not be ruled out. A further reported finding was that TCR beta sequences accurately predicted the HLA-A and HLA-B alleles for most subjects in the first cohort. Because HLA typing was unavailable for some donors at each locus, only the typed subset was used in association tests. In this cohort, only TCR beta chains were sequenced, and detectable features were limited by the absence of alpha or paired-chain data. In a later genetic analysis, a missense DCLRE1C variant was associated with V-gene and J-gene trimming of TCR beta chains, and the association was replicated in an independent cohort. For the cohort, immune exposure information was limited to CMV serostatus. Presence/absence analyses assumed roughly uniform sequencing depth across donors, an assumption that may not hold. The earlier analysis of approximately 540 of the donors excluded 15 to 20 rarely observed V segments, including chromosome 9 orphons, because counts were too low. An earlier analysis of approximately 600 of the donors showed that most TCR beta V segments appeared in productive rearrangements either about 87% or about 30% of the time, which broadly matched IMGT annotations. In a later analysis, HLA-associated TCR beta chains were found to be more clonally expanded and to have lower generation probabilities than equally common non-associated chains. In a later analysis, the rate of TCR association differed among HLA loci, with DRB1 alleles having the most associated TCRs and HLA-C alleles having the fewest. The authors suggested that the approach could potentially be extended to other disease states and immunological phenotypes. Across donors, most TCR sequences were observed very rarely, whereas some public TCRs were present in many individuals. In a later analysis, several top co-occurrence clusters were reported to appear linked to parvovirus B19, influenza, CMV and Epstein-Barr virus. A later analysis found that most CMV-associated TCR beta chains appeared HLA-restricted, with HLA associations seemingly driven largely by CMV exposure. A few of the identified cytomegalovirus-associated TCR beta chains were confirmed in vitro to be specific for cytomegalovirus antigens. A later genetic analysis reported fewer N-insertions in productive TCRs among donors in an Asian-associated ancestry cluster than the roughly 620-donor mean. The study gave a list of more than 150 TCR beta chains associated with cytomegalovirus. Assigning TCR associations to individual alleles was difficult when HLA alleles, especially DR and DQ, strongly co-occurred. Cytomegalovirus status was reported to be diagnosed by the classifier with high specificity and sensitivity in both the original and validation cohorts.

The library was prepared using the immunoSEQ multiplex PCR assay. For the multiplex PCR, a mixture combining 60 forward primers for TCR Vbeta segments and 13 reverse primers for TCR Jbeta segments was used. The CDR3 region of rearranged TCR beta genes was amplified from genomic DNA with a multiplex PCR assay. Amplified TCR beta libraries were sequenced as 87-base-pair reads on the Illumina HiSeq System. In the original analysis: A later analysis tallied 70 million to 100 million unique TCR beta chains across the 666 repertoires, and around 12 million of those chains were shared by two or more donors. A nearest-neighbor algorithm error-corrected the raw reads and collapsed the reads into unique sequences, merging closely related sequences to remove PCR and sequencing errors. V, D and J gene segments were assigned by aligning CDR3 sequences to IMGT reference sequences. For a sequence to be retained, a match of at least six nucleotides was required to both a V gene segment and a J gene segment. Rearrangements were classified as productive when the CDR3 lacked stop codons and remained in frame with V and J, and all other rearrangements were classified as non-productive. Following IMGT convention, CDR3 was defined as the stretch from the second conserved V-encoded cysteine up to the conserved J-encoded phenylalanine. The earlier analysis of fewer than 700 of the donors excluded sequences that lacked an unambiguous match to a single V gene segment. In an earlier analysis of approximately 590 of the donors, V segments were called functional above 56.7% productive rearrangements and were called segregating when the between-donor standard deviation exceeded 5%. To diagnose cytomegalovirus status from the catalog of TCR beta chain sequences, a statistical classification framework was built. In a later analysis, TCR nucleotide sequences were compared against IMGT/GENE-DB human TR gene sequences so that V and J genes could be assigned. In a later analysis, CDR3 sequences and most-parsimonious VDJ recombination scenarios were assigned using the TCRdist pipeline. In a later analysis, each TCR beta chain was defined by its CDR3 amino acid sequence together with its V-gene family, and reads without a unique V-gene family were excluded. To address suspected cross-contamination and a sequencing artifact, a later analysis removed approximately 590 highly shared, low-generation-probability nucleotide sequences. In a later analysis, a clonal expansion index for each public chain was calculated from normalized within-repertoire ranks of inferred template counts. A later analysis computed generation probabilities with a VDJ recombination model fitted to out-of-frame rearrangements, and checked the results against IGoR. In a later analysis, TCR-TCR, TCR-HLA and TCR-CMV co-occurrence was scored with hypergeometric tests, and a repertoire-size bias correction was applied to TCR pairs. A later analysis estimated false discovery rates by permuting HLA or CMV assignments 20 times. In a later analysis, co-occurring TCRs were grouped with DBSCAN, and TCRdist sequence similarity was added when clustering was performed within HLA-allele-positive subsets. Co-occurrence clustering excluded repertoires with fewer than 30,000 or more than 120,000 public chains, plus five with anomalous nucleotide sharing. Sourced from immuneACCESS, this table was stored by TCRdb with only in-frame sequences that have V and J called. A share of the clones is absent; for the studies checked, an unresolved V gene accounts for under half, and the remainder has no known explanation. V, J and clone size reflect that table, while D and trimming were determined from the DNA. This sample's clone table shows some 60,000 clones. Almost 4% of the sample comes from the top ten.

The cohort comprised more than 550 healthy bone marrow donors. At the time of sampling, every cohort member was nominally healthy, though immune exposures that went unrecorded were likely present. The donor was CMV seronegative and was included in the group of approximately 350 seronegative cohort members. Each donor provided a peripheral blood sample, and peripheral blood mononuclear cells were used for TCR beta sequencing. Genomic DNA was extracted from the blood cell samples with the Qiagen DNeasy Blood Extraction Kit. Per the germline V gene, SGHDT is the CDR1 and YYEEEE is the CDR2. Trimming removed 0 bases from V and 5 bases from J, leaving 9 bases between the germline ends. From cysteine to phenylalanine, the CDR3 is 14 amino acids long. Only the CDR3 region is kept as DNA, spanning 42 bases read in frame from base 1. A word on this clone: The target of this receptor is not known.

The sequence was collected from a male donor in good health and CMV-seronegative. In this chain, TRBV5-6 is recombined with TRBJ2-1, with TRBD2 as a weak D call on 6 bases. Material for sequencing was PBMCs. The CDR3 protein is CASSLDGGNNEQFF. The DNA reads as follows: TGTGCCAGCAGCTTGGATGGCGGGAACAATGAGCAGTTCTTC.